This entry features one T cell receptor beta chain sequence. Its antigen specificity is not known. No base quality values were provided; no much bigger clone lies one nucleotide off. These data come from a study of cytomegalovirus exposure and HLA in healthy donors (dated by TCRdb to about 2017). Describing the broader study: An earlier analysis of roughly 630 of the donors reported approximately 270 Gb of sequence data and roughly 110 million unique TCR beta sequences from 150 million to 200 million T cells. An early release covering roughly 600 HLA-typed donors comprised about 300 gigabases of sequencing data and 85 million or so unique TCR sequences. Of the roughly 390 genotyped donors, 80% to 90% were placed in the genetic ancestry cluster associated with self-reported Caucasian donors. The study aimed to test whether cataloging public T cell receptors could reveal signatures of past pathogen exposure. The study profiled the T cell repertoires of 500 to 800 subjects by immunosequencing and related them to cytomegalovirus serostatus. Besides the first cohort of around 670 subjects, a separate validation cohort made up of roughly 120 different subjects was used. To predict cytomegalovirus infection status, the study brought together high-throughput TCR immunosequencing, statistical association of individual TCRs with disease status, and machine learning. A later analysis re-analyzed previously published TCR beta repertoires from several hundred donors and added high-resolution HLA genotyping to study TCR occurrence patterns. Rather than drawing on any new phenotypic data, the later analysis identified candidate immune exposures from TCR beta sequences and the way those sequences occurred across donors. An earlier analysis of 587 of the donors used high-throughput TCR beta sequencing to judge whether each TCR beta V gene segment behaved as functional or pseudogenic. Donor age, sex, ethnicity and CMV serostatus were collected together with the repertoire data. A later genetic analysis used genome-wide SNP genotypes for about 60% of the 666 donors, treating that subset as a discovery cohort. Every discovery cohort repertoire had been produced on one sequencing platform. Class I and class II HLA loci were covered by the typing at four-digit resolution. The number of donors typed differed by locus, with 629-630 for A, B, C, DRB1 and DQB1, more than 500 for DQA1, 606 for DPA1, and some 440 for DPB1. Roughly 5 DR-DQ haplotypes were handled as single units for association and clustering, since linkage in the cohort was strong. Across about 370 genotyped donors of the cohort, an average of approximately 200,000 unique TCR beta nucleotide sequences per donor were sequenced, and roughly 20% of those sequences were non-productive. The research as a whole found: Specific HLA alleles were associated with roughly 17,000 TCR beta sequences at a false discovery rate of 0.05 in a later analysis. Cytomegalovirus status was reported to be diagnosed by the classifier with high specificity and sensitivity in both the original and validation cohorts. According to a later analysis, parvovirus B19, influenza, CMV and Epstein-Barr virus appeared linked to several top co-occurrence clusters. A cluster of highly shared sequence variants was judged likely to be a technical artifact of the sequencing pipeline. Most TCR sequences were observed very rarely across donors, whereas some public TCRs were present in many individuals. A total of some 180 TCR beta chains were listed by the study as associated with cytomegalovirus. The only immune exposure information available for the cohort was CMV serostatus. According to the authors, the approach could potentially be generalized to other disease states and immunological phenotypes. The cohort was sequenced for TCR beta chains only, and without alpha or paired-chain data the features that could be detected were limited. In a later analysis, HLA-associated TCR beta chains were found to be more clonally expanded and to have lower generation probabilities than equally common non-associated chains. Correlated functional status among segregating V segments might reflect linkage disequilibrium, but an unknown experimental factor could not be ruled out. Roughly 17 rarely observed V segments, including chromosome 9 orphons, were excluded from the earlier analysis of approximately 500 of the donors because counts were too low. The presence/absence analyses assumed that sequencing depth was roughly uniform across donors, and that assumption may not be true. In vitro tests confirmed that a few of the cytomegalovirus-associated TCR beta chains recognize cytomegalovirus antigens. Assigning TCR associations to individual alleles was difficult when HLA alleles, especially DR and DQ, strongly co-occurred. A later genetic analysis associated a missense DCLRE1C variant with V-gene and J-gene trimming of TCR beta chains, and an independent cohort replicated the association. Some IMGT-functional V segments, including TRBV6-2 and TRBV6-3, could not be distinguished by the 87-base-pair reads and were therefore excluded. In a later analysis, TCR association rates were found to vary across HLA loci, with the most associated TCRs seen for DRB1 alleles and the fewest for HLA-C alleles. A further reported finding was that TCR beta sequences accurately predicted the HLA-A and HLA-B alleles for most subjects in the first cohort. Compared with the 666-donor mean, donors in an Asian-associated ancestry cluster had fewer N-insertions in productive TCRs, according to a later genetic analysis. Because HLA typing was unavailable for some donors at each locus, only the typed subset was used in association tests. According to a later analysis, most CMV-associated TCR beta chains appeared to be HLA-restricted, and the HLA associations seemed to be driven largely by CMV exposure. An earlier analysis of several hundred of the donors showed that most TCR beta V segments appeared in productive rearrangements either about 90% or about 30% of the time, which broadly matched IMGT annotations.

The germline V gene yields MNHNS for CDR1 and SASEGT for CDR2. The CDR3 measures 13 amino acids from cysteine to phenylalanine. Just the 39-base CDR3 DNA is kept, in frame starting at base 1. Trimming accounts for 6 bases at V and 8 bases at J, while the number of junction bases matched to no gene is 6. The receptor library was made with the immunoSEQ multiplex PCR assay. For the multiplex PCR, a mixture combining 60 forward primers for TCR Vbeta segments and 13 reverse primers for TCR Jbeta segments was used. The CDR3 region of rearranged TCR beta genes was amplified from genomic DNA with a multiplex PCR assay. Amplified TCR beta libraries were sequenced as 87-base-pair reads on the Illumina HiSeq System. The original methods were these. A later analysis counted 65 million to 90 million unique TCR beta chains across the 700 or so repertoires, and 10 million to 11 million of these chains were shared by at least two donors. Raw reads were error-corrected and collapsed into unique sequences with a nearest-neighbor algorithm that merged closely related sequences to remove PCR and sequencing errors. CDR3 sequences were aligned to IMGT reference sequences to assign V, D and J gene segments. For a sequence to be retained, a match of at least six nucleotides was required to both a V gene segment and a J gene segment. Rearrangements were classified as productive when the CDR3 lacked stop codons and remained in frame with V and J, and all other rearrangements were classified as non-productive. CDR3 was defined by IMGT convention, running from the second conserved V-encoded cysteine to the conserved J-encoded phenylalanine. The earlier analysis of more than 450 of the donors excluded sequences that lacked an unambiguous match to a single V gene segment. An earlier analysis of about 600 of the donors called V segments functional above 56.7% productive rearrangements and segregating when the between-donor standard deviation exceeded 5%. A statistical classification framework was built to diagnose cytomegalovirus status from the catalog of TCR beta chain sequences. A later analysis assigned V and J genes by comparing TCR nucleotide sequences with IMGT/GENE-DB human TR gene sequences. In a later analysis, CDR3 sequences and most-parsimonious VDJ recombination scenarios were assigned using the TCRdist pipeline. In a later analysis, each TCR beta chain was defined by its CDR3 amino acid sequence together with its V-gene family, and reads lacking a unique V-gene family were excluded. To address suspected cross-contamination and a sequencing artifact, a later analysis removed 592 highly shared, low-generation-probability nucleotide sequences. In a later analysis, a clonal expansion index was calculated for each public chain from normalized within-repertoire ranks of inferred template counts. In a later analysis, generation probabilities were computed with a VDJ recombination model fitted to out-of-frame rearrangements, and the resulting probabilities were checked against IGoR. In a later analysis, hypergeometric tests were used to score TCR-TCR, TCR-HLA and TCR-CMV co-occurrence, with a repertoire-size bias correction applied to TCR pairs. False discovery rates were estimated in a later analysis by permuting HLA or CMV assignments 20 times. In a later analysis, co-occurring TCRs were grouped using DBSCAN, with TCRdist sequence similarity added in when clustering inside HLA-allele-positive subsets. For co-occurrence clustering, repertoires with fewer than 30,000 or more than 120,000 public chains were excluded, along with 5 or 6 repertoires with anomalous nucleotide sharing. Held by TCRdb, this immuneACCESS table contains in-frame sequences only and omits some clones. Under half of the omission traces to an unresolved V gene where checked; the cause of the rest is unknown. The DNA gave D and trimming, while V, J and clone size come from that table. Across this sample there are 95,000 to 150,000 clones, with approximately 80% seen only once. The ten most abundant clones make up 9.5% to 15% of the sample.

The cohort comprised under 700 healthy bone marrow donors. At the time of sampling, every cohort member was nominally healthy, though immune exposures that went unrecorded were likely present. The donor tested CMV seropositive, placing the donor among the 289 seropositive members of the cohort. A peripheral blood sample was collected from each donor, and TCR beta sequencing was performed on peripheral blood mononuclear cells. The Qiagen DNeasy Blood Extraction Kit was used to extract genomic DNA from the blood cell samples. The V and J segments used are TRBV6-1 and TRBJ2-1, and TRBD1 matches 8 of the central bases. Specimen: PBMCs. This sequence was found in a woman in her thirties or forties in good health and CMV-seropositive. The CDR3 here reads CASSVDRGDEQFF. The sequenced DNA is TGTGCCAGCAGCGTTGACAGGGGTGATGAGCAGTTCTTC.